This T cell receptor beta chain was identified during a study of cytomegalovirus exposure and HLA in healthy donors. CDR3 size: 16 residues. The V end lost 4 bases, the J end lost 1 base, and 14 bases lay between the germline ends. The V gene's germline CDR1 is MNHNS and CDR2 SASEGT. PCR amplification relied on 60 Vbeta primers (plus 13 Jbeta primers). Generated by immunoSEQ multiplex PCR, the TCRdb table keeps only in-frame clones and is missing some. The sample lists approximately 160,000 clones; 60% to 85% were seen once. The V gene is TRBV6-1, the J gene TRBJ1-5; D possibly corresponds to TRBD1 (5 bases). Material for sequencing was PBMCs. The TCR sequence derives from a woman between 40 and 50 years old in good health and CMV-seropositive. This CDR3 is CASSGSGFSSNQPQHF. The CDR3 DNA is TGTGCCAGCAGTGGCTCAGGGTTTTCCAGCAATCAGCCCCAGCATTTT.